This TCR beta chain was recovered during a study of blood T cells in healthy people across ages. Overall study: About one barcoded beta molecule was captured per two T cells (by template switching).

V lost 2 bases to trimming and J lost 2 bases, with 6 bases between them. The germline CDR1 and CDR2 sequences are SGHTA and FQGTGA. The CDR3 covers 13 residues. In its sample, this clonotype was seen a few times. Samples had at least 6.5 million PBMCs isolated from them. Combining a sample-barcoded 5' primer with a J-beta primer mix, a second PCR ran for 7 to 11 cycles. Every single cDNA molecule received a tag from a template-switch adaptor with 12 random nucleotides. From the 5' RACE reads, TCRdb called clonotypes with MiXCR, one entry per CDR3 protein. The top ten clones hold around a third of a sample with hundreds of thousands of distinct CDR3 sequences, more than 40% of them seen once.

The sequencing sample was made of blood. This clonotype originated in a woman aged 55-69 years in good health. The V gene is TRBV7-3, the J gene TRBJ2-5; D unresolved. The CDR3 coding sequence is TGTGCCAGCAGCTTAGCCTATCAAGAGACCCAGTACTTC. Amino acid sequence: CASSLAYQETQYF.